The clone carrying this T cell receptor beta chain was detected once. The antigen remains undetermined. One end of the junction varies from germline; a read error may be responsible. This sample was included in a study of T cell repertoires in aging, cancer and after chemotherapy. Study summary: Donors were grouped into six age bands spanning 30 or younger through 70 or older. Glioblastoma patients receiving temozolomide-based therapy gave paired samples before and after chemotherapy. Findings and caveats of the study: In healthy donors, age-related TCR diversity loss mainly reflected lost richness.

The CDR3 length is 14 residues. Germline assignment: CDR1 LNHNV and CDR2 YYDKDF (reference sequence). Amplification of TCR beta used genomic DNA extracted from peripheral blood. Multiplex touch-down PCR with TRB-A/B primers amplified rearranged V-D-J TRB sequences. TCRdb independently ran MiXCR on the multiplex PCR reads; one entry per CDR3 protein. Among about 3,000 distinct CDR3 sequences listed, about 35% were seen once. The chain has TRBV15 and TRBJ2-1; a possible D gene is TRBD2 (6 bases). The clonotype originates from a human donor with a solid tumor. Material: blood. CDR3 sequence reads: CATGGRLEGNKQFF. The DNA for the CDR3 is TGTGCCACCGGGGGACGACTGGAGGGCAATAAGCAGTTCTTC.